The present TCR beta chain was sequenced within a study of type 1 regulatory T cells. About the study: T-allo10 is a Tr1-enriched, alloantigen-specific CD4 T cell product made in vitro. Study-wide points: Type 1 regulatory T cells had a more restricted TCR repertoire than non-type 1 regulatory T cells.

TCRdb used MiXCR to reprocess the reads, holding one entry per CDR3 protein. The data contain about 62,000 distinct CDR3 sequences, 60% to 65% of them singletons. The table lists this clonotype with a few counts. Its antigen is undetermined. This clonotype was obtained from a human donor in good health. Sequencing used cultured non-Tr1 T cells, either the whole culture or a sorted T cell fraction (not recorded which).

The CDR3 spells CSAQDMNTEAFF. Written as DNA, the CDR3 is TGCAGTGCCCAGGATATGAACACTGAAGCTTTCTTT. This chain links TRBV20-1 with TRBJ1-1; no clear D gene. CDR1 and CDR2 (germline): DFQATT, SNEGSKA (reference sequence). Trimming removed 6 bases from V and 0 bases from J, with 8 bases in between. CDR3 length: 12 residues.